The rows below give T cell receptor beta chains drawn from one sample of a study of CD8 T cells in Susac syndrome. From the immunoSEQ multiplex PCR reads, TCRdb called clonotypes with MiXCR, one entry per CDR3 protein. The sample contains 140,000 or so distinct CDR3 sequences, under 97% of which appear only once. The sequencing sample was made of CD4+ T cells from PBMCs. Every receptor here comes from a human donor with Susac syndrome. The CDR3 runs from the conserved cysteine through the conserved F or W. The D gene is left open where the match is weak. Size values are once, few and many counts, or a class for expanded clones, and some rows have none.

j_gene	abundance	v_gene	d_gene	CDR3aa	CDR3nt
TRBJ1-4	-	TRBV28	-	CASSLGTEKLFF	TGTGCCAGCAGTTTGGGGACCGAAAAACTGTTTTTT
TRBJ2-2	-	TRBV7-2	-	CASSSLGGGTGELFF	TGTGCCAGCAGCTCGCTAGGGGGGGGGACCGGGGAGCTGTTTTTT
TRBJ1-1	-	TRBV27	-	CASSTLDRMNTEAFF	TGTGCCAGCAGTACCTTGGACAGAATGAACACTGAAGCTTTCTTT
TRBJ2-5	-	TRBV20-1	TRBD1	CSASWRTGLQETQYF	TGCAGTGCTAGCTGGCGGACAGGGCTGCAAGAGACCCAGTACTTC
TRBJ2-5	-	TRBV29-1	-	CSVEDKHTEGGRQETQYF	TGCAGCGTTGAAGACAAACATACCGAAGGGGGTCGCCAAGAGACCCAGTACTTC
TRBJ2-7	-	TRBV7-2	TRBD1	CASSLAAQGYEQYF	TGTGCCAGCAGCTTAGCGGCACAGGGGTACGAGCAGTACTTC
TRBJ1-5	-	TRBV6-5	TRBD1	CASSYSGQGNQPQHF	TGTGCCAGCAGTTACTCGGGACAGGGGAATCAGCCCCAGCATTTT
TRBJ1-5	-	TRBV2	-	CASRGTSPGNQPQHF	TGTGCCAGCAGGGGGACATCGCCGGGTAATCAGCCCCAGCATTTT
TRBJ2-1	-	TRBV29-1	-	CSVYVRSSYNEQFF	TGCAGCGTATATGTCAGAAGCTCCTACAATGAGCAGTTCTTC
TRBJ1-5	-	TRBV15	-	CATSRGAIHSNQPQHF	TGTGCCACCAGCAGGGGTGCGATACATAGCAATCAGCCCCAGCATTTT
TRBJ2-7	-	TRBV27	-	CASSFSLGDASYEQYF	TGTGCCAGCAGTTTTAGCCTAGGGGATGCTTCCTACGAGCAGTACTTC
TRBJ1-1	-	TRBV20-1	-	CSAMTALGNTEAFF	TGCAGTGCTATGACAGCCCTGGGGAACACTGAAGCTTTCTTT
TRBJ1-1	-	TRBV12-3/TRBV12-4	-	CASRAGSGGAFF	TGTGCCAGCCGAGCAGGAAGTGGGGGGGCTTTCTTT
TRBJ2-2	-	TRBV5-5	TRBD2	CASSLAGAYTGELFF	TGTGCCAGCAGCTTAGCGGGGGCCTACACCGGGGAGCTGTTTTTT
TRBJ2-7	-	TRBV13	TRBD2	CASSLGLAGAGEQYF	TGTGCCAGCAGCCTGGGACTAGCGGGAGCGGGGGAGCAGTACTTC
TRBJ1-5	-	TRBV20-1	-	CSARKRPEPNLSNQPQHF	TGCAGTGCTCGCAAGAGGCCAGAGCCCAATTTAAGCAATCAGCCCCAGCATTTT
TRBJ2-5	-	TRBV10-3	TRBD1	CAISDRTGRFQTQYF	TGTGCCATCAGTGATCGGACAGGCCGATTCCAGACCCAGTACTTC
TRBJ1-2	-	TRBV15	TRBD1	CATSRDLTGDGYTF	TGTGCCACCAGCAGAGATCTCACAGGGGATGGCTACACCTTC
TRBJ2-1	-	TRBV20-1	-	CSASFPGPERPQFF	TGCAGTGCTAGCTTCCCGGGCCCCGAGCGGCCACAGTTCTTC
TRBJ1-1	once	TRBV3-1	-	CASSFSQTRPEAFF	TGTGCCAGCAGCTTCTCGCAGACACGACCAGAAGCTTTCTTT
TRBJ2-2	once	TRBV27	-	CASSLLPGDLFF	TGTGCCAGCAGTTTACTCCCCGGGGACCTGTTTTTT
TRBJ2-5	-	TRBV20-1	TRBD2	CSASKGGPFGETQYF	TGCAGTGCCTCGAAGGGAGGGCCTTTCGGGGAGACCCAGTACTTC
TRBJ1-6	once	TRBV5-1	-	CASSYGGLNSPLHF	TGCGCCAGCAGCTACGGGGGCCTCAATTCACCCCTCCACTTT
TRBJ2-7	-	TRBV5-4	TRBD2	CASSIPGLTEQYF	TGTGCCAGCAGCATTCCGGGACTAACAGAACAGTACTTC
TRBJ1-2	-	TRBV4-2	TRBD1	CASSHSDRERGYTF	TGTGCCAGCAGCCACTCTGACAGGGAACGGGGCTACACCTTC
TRBJ2-7	-	TRBV29-1	-	CSVADGSYEQYF	TGCAGCGTTGCAGACGGCTCCTACGAGCAGTACTTC
TRBJ1-1	-	TRBV19	TRBD1	CASSIWGQGKTEAFF	TGTGCCAGTAGTATCTGGGGACAGGGTAAGACTGAAGCTTTCTTT
TRBJ1-3	-	TRBV14	-	CASSHGGNTIYF	TGTGCCAGCAGCCATGGCGGAAACACCATATATTTT
TRBJ2-1	-	TRBV15	-	CATSRDTDKPEQFF	TGTGCCACCAGCAGAGACACCGACAAACCTGAGCAGTTCTTC
TRBJ2-7	-	TRBV4-1	-	CASSLGNLLDEQYF	TGCGCCAGCAGCCTAGGCAATCTTCTCGACGAGCAGTACTTC
TRBJ1-1	-	TRBV20-1	TRBD1	CSASLGQGHTEAFF	TGCAGTGCTAGCTTGGGACAGGGCCACACTGAAGCTTTCTTT
TRBJ2-7	-	TRBV4-2	TRBD1	CASSQGQGAVEQYF	TGTGCCAGCAGCCAAGGACAGGGCGCGGTCGAGCAGTACTTC
TRBJ2-4	-	TRBV24-1	-	CATSAQGYF	TGTGCCACCAGTGCACAGGGTTACTTC
TRBJ1-1	-	TRBV6-5	-	CASRRWDRSEAFF	TGTGCCAGCAGACGGTGGGATCGCAGTGAAGCTTTCTTT
TRBJ2-7	-	TRBV2	TRBD2	CASSEVRGGPYEQYF	TGTGCCAGCAGTGAAGTCCGGGGGGGCCCCTACGAGCAGTACTTC
TRBJ2-7	once	TRBV10-3	TRBD2	CAISYTGTRDEQYF	TGTGCCATCAGTTATACCGGGACTAGAGACGAGCAGTACTTC
TRBJ2-5	-	TRBV4-1	-	CASSHGLAGETQYF	TGCGCCAGCAGCCATGGTCTAGCAGGGGAGACCCAGTACTTC
TRBJ2-4	-	TRBV5-4	-	CASSSGGRENIQYF	TGTGCCAGCAGCTCCGGGGGGCGAGAAAACATTCAGTACTTC
TRBJ2-3	-	TRBV6-5	-	CASSNRGIPDTQYF	TGTGCCAGCAGTAACCGGGGGATCCCAGATACGCAGTATTTT
TRBJ2-5	-	TRBV7-3	TRBD2	CASSLGLVETQYF	TGTGCCAGCAGCTTAGGACTAGTTGAGACCCAGTACTTC
TRBJ1-1	-	TRBV12-3/TRBV12-4	-	CASSPGRWGTEAFF	TGTGCCAGCAGCCCGGGACGGTGGGGCACTGAAGCTTTCTTT
TRBJ2-4	-	TRBV20-1	-	CSARSVAKNIQYF	TGCAGTGCTAGATCCGTGGCCAAAAACATTCAGTACTTC
TRBJ1-4	once	TRBV20-1	-	CSARDGGRIEEKLFF	TGCAGTGCTAGAGATGGGGGGCGGATAGAGGAAAAACTGTTTTTT
TRBJ2-3	-	TRBV29-1	TRBD2	CSVYSGRSTDTQYF	TGCAGCGTTTATAGCGGGAGGAGCACAGATACGCAGTATTTT
TRBJ1-1	-	TRBV7-9	-	CASGADGGEAFF	TGTGCCAGCGGAGCCGATGGAGGTGAAGCTTTCTTT
TRBJ2-5	-	TRBV7-9	-	CASSLLHVGGAEPGETQYF	TGTGCCAGCAGCTTGCTGCACGTCGGGGGCGCGGAACCGGGGGAGACCCAGTACTTC
TRBJ2-1	-	TRBV20-1	TRBD2	CSARVASGYNEQFF	TGCAGTGCTAGAGTGGCTAGCGGATACAATGAGCAGTTCTTC
TRBJ2-7	-	TRBV25-1	-	CASSEHAYEQYF	TGTGCCAGCAGTGAACACGCCTACGAGCAGTACTTC
TRBJ2-1	-	TRBV14	-	CASNRGTRNNEQFF	TGTGCCAGCAACAGAGGGACTCGAAACAATGAGCAGTTCTTC
TRBJ2-5	once	TRBV19	TRBD2	CASSALATQETQYF	TGTGCCAGTAGTGCACTAGCGACCCAAGAGACCCAGTACTTC
TRBJ2-3	few	TRBV4-1	-	CASSQGRTLSTDTQYF	TGCGCCAGCAGCCAGGGACGTACTCTCAGCACAGATACGCAGTATTTT
TRBJ2-3	-	TRBV6-5	-	CASSPPGRTDTQYF	TGTGCCAGCAGCCCCCCGGGACGGACAGATACGCAGTATTTT
TRBJ2-7	-	TRBV4-1	TRBD1	CASSQPDREMGEQYF	TGCGCCAGCAGCCAACCGGACAGGGAAATGGGCGAGCAGTACTTC
TRBJ2-1	-	TRBV5-1	-	CASSLGGLALEQFF	TGCGCCAGCAGCTTGGGAGGTCTAGCCCTTGAGCAGTTCTTC
TRBJ2-3	-	TRBV7-9	-	CASSHARTEPSFWDTQYF	TGTGCCAGCAGCCATGCCCGGACAGAGCCTTCCTTTTGGGATACGCAGTATTTT